Reported below is one T cell receptor (beta chain). Its antigen is not identified. These data are taken from a study of cytomegalovirus exposure and HLA in healthy donors. Broader study findings: In most subjects, TCR beta sequences reportedly gave accurate predictions of HLA-A and HLA-B alleles. The authors judged a highly shared variant cluster likely a sequencing artifact.

The PCR had 60 Vbeta and 13 Jbeta primers. Data came from immunoSEQ multiplex PCR; TCRdb stores just in-frame clones and leaves some out. The table shows approximately 100,000 clones, with around 83% occurring only once. Trimming took off 5 bases at V and 5 bases at J, with 18 bases between the two ends. From germline, CDR1 is MNHNS and CDR2 SASEGT. CDR3 size: 15 residues. The TCR sequence derives from a man aged 25 to 40 in good health and CMV-seronegative. Material: PBMCs. V gene TRBV6-1 combines with J gene TRBJ2-5; D is unclear. CDR3 in amino acids: CASSSSLGIMETQYF. DNA for the CDR3: TGTGCCAGCAGTTCTTCCCTGGGCATTATGGAGACCCAGTACTTC.